These T cell receptor beta chains were read from a single sample in a study of early T cells in non-severe SARS-CoV-2 infection. Each CDR3 protein gets one entry after TCRdb re-called the 5' RACE reads with MiXCR. Among about 79,000 distinct CDR3 sequences, 11% were seen once, and the ten largest hold approximately 4.8%. Sequencing was performed on whole blood. Every receptor here comes from an adult who was a healthcare worker with PCR-confirmed SARS-CoV-2 infection or an uninfected control (not recorded which). CDR3s include the opening cysteine and the closing phenylalanine or tryptophan. Each record gives: V gene, clone size, J gene, D gene, CDR3 protein, CDR3 DNA. D genes are given only for firm matches. Rows give clone size only sometimes, using once, few, many, or a class for an expanded clone.

TRBV7-9,-,TRBJ2-7,TRBD1,CASSLGDRASEQYF,TGTGCCAGCAGCTTAGGAGACAGGGCGAGCGAGCAGTACTTC
TRBV7-9,many,TRBJ1-1,-,CASSLAMLNTEAFF,TGTGCCAGCAGCTTAGCGATGCTGAACACTGAAGCTTTCTTT
TRBV12-3/TRBV12-4,many,TRBJ2-7,-,CASSLSARAGAYEQYF,TGTGCCAGCAGTCTCTCCGCTCGGGCAGGAGCCTACGAGCAGTACTTC
TRBV19,few,TRBJ1-5,-,CASSTSTGSNQPQHF,TGTGCCAGTAGCACCTCAACAGGGTCCAATCAGCCCCAGCATTTT
TRBV2,many,TRBJ1-3,-,CASSDTAGGNTIYF,TGTGCCAGCAGTGACACAGCAGGTGGAAACACCATATATTTT
TRBV5-6,many,TRBJ2-2,-,CASSWLRGTGELFF,TGTGCCAGCAGCTGGCTACGGGGTACTGGGGAGCTGTTTTTT
TRBV29-1,few,TRBJ1-1,TRBD1,CSVERGGATEAFF,TGCAGCGTTGAGCGAGGGGGCGCGACTGAAGCTTTCTTT
TRBV11-2,few,TRBJ2-5,-,CASSLLGAVQETQYF,TGTGCCAGCAGCCTCTTGGGGGCAGTCCAAGAGACCCAGTACTTC
TRBV4-3,few,TRBJ2-1,TRBD2,CASSHGSGGGFF,TGCGCCAGCAGCCACGGAAGCGGGGGCGGATTCTTC
TRBV7-6,few,TRBJ2-3,-,CASSLRTTGSADTQYF,TGTGCCAGCAGCTTAAGGACTACAGGGTCGGCAGATACGCAGTATTTT
TRBV10-2,many,TRBJ1-1,-,CASSDLLGAFF,TGCGCCAGCAGTGACCTTCTAGGAGCTTTCTTT
TRBV5-5,-,TRBJ1-2,-,CASSSLTNYGYTF,TGTGCCAGCAGTTCACTTACTAACTATGGCTACACCTTC
TRBV12-3/TRBV12-4,few,TRBJ2-7,-,CASSGSGTGAYEQYF,TGTGCCAGCAGTGGATCCGGGACCGGTGCCTACGAGCAGTACTTC
TRBV7-2,many,TRBJ1-5,TRBD1,CASRYRGGRGTQPQHF,TGTGCCAGCAGGTATCGGGGGGGCAGGGGGACTCAGCCCCAGCATTTT
TRBV11-2,many,TRBJ2-7,TRBD2,CASSHQIPAGLYEQYF,TGTGCCAGCAGCCATCAAATCCCAGCGGGGTTGTACGAGCAGTACTTC
TRBV5-1,-,TRBJ1-5,-,CASSFGGQDQPQHF,TGCGCCAGCAGCTTCGGGGGGCAGGATCAGCCCCAGCATTTT
TRBV6-2/TRBV6-3,-,TRBJ1-1,-,CASVFRRQSEAFF,TGTGCCAGCGTCTTCAGGAGGCAGTCTGAAGCTTTCTTT
TRBV10-2,many,TRBJ2-3,-,CASRGFAGVADTQYF,TGCGCCAGCAGGGGGTTTGCTGGAGTGGCAGATACGCAGTATTTT
TRBV2,many,TRBJ2-1,-,CASSVVGSYNEQFF,TGTGCCAGCAGTGTCGTGGGAAGCTACAATGAGCAGTTCTTC
TRBV29-1,many,TRBJ1-2,-,CSVVTDNYGYTF,TGCAGCGTTGTAACAGATAACTATGGCTACACCTTC
TRBV4-1,many,TRBJ1-1,-,CASSLVEDTEAFF,TGCGCCAGCAGCCTGGTGGAGGACACTGAAGCTTTCTTT
TRBV9,many,TRBJ2-3,-,CASSEPGQAASTDTQYF,TGTGCCAGCAGCGAACCGGGTCAAGCAGCTAGCACAGATACGCAGTATTTT